This T cell receptor beta chain is from a study of T-cell reconstitution after alpha-beta-depleted transplantation in children. Using unique molecular identifiers, the investigators prepared the TCRbeta library. TCRdb analysed the PCR reads with MiXCR anew, one entry per CDR3 protein. The table includes around 700,000 distinct CDR3 sequences, roughly 13% detected once. The study's findings and limits: About two months after transplant, alpha-beta T cells reportedly came from several hundred expanded graft clones.

This clonotype occurred many times. Its antigen remains unknown. The CDR3 sequence is 16 residues long. Germline V gives CDR1 DFQATT, CDR2 SNEGSKA (reference sequence). With V trimmed by 2 bases and J by 4 bases, 13 bases remained unmatched. The specimen was PBMCs, collected before TCRalphabeta/CD19-depleted stem cell transplant. The chain employs TRBV20-1 and TRBJ1-2, with TRBD1 matching 7 bases. The receptor was derived from a girl aged 2-10 years with congenital amegakaryocytic thrombocytopenia, due to receive a stem cell transplant. The CDR3 sequence is CSARLKATGPGYGYTF. Written as DNA, the CDR3 is TGCAGTGCTAGACTTAAAGCGACAGGGCCCGGCTATGGCTACACCTTC.